Following are 13 T cell receptor beta chains from one sample sequenced in a study of Tregs in tolerant kidney transplant recipients. Libraries were prepared by immunoSEQ multiplex PCR; TCRdb keeps only in-frame clonotypes and omits some of them. The sample carries about 69,000 clones, 85% to 90% recorded once. This specimen was CD4+ T cells from blood, taken before the transplant. The source of these receptors is a human donor who received a combined kidney and bone marrow transplant.

The chain recombines TRBV11-2 with TRBJ2-7, with D uncertain. Germline V CDR1 and CDR2: SGHAT, FQNNGV. The CDR3 has 14 amino acids. V lost 3 bases and J 0 bases, leaving 9 bases between the germline ends. CDR3 sequence (DNA): TGTGCCAGCAGCTTCTCCCAGGTCTCCTACGAGCAGTACTTC. Translated: CASSFSQVSYEQYF.

The genes are TRBV19 and TRBJ2-1; 7 bases match TRBD2. The germline V gene has CDR1 LNHDA and CDR2 SQIVND (reference sequence). J gave up 9 bases and V 3 bases, and 11 bases lay outside the gene matches. There are 15 residues in the CDR3. The CDR3 region has the DNA TGTGCCAGTAGTATCGTTACTAGCGTGGGGGGTGAGCAGTTCTTC. Its protein product is CASSIVTSVGGEQFF.

The chain uses TRBV2 and TRBJ1-1; D uncertain. V was clipped by 4 bases and J by 0 bases, with 12 bases between them. The CDR3 totals 15 residues. From germline, CDR1 is SNHLY and CDR2 FYNNEI. CDR3 nucleotide sequence: TGTGCCAGCAGTGGACGGAGCCTCTTGAACACTGAAGCTTTCTTT. Translation: CASSGRSLLNTEAFF.

The chain recombines TRBV11-1 with TRBJ1-2; 10 bases match TRBD1. This CDR3 has 15 amino acids. V gave up 6 bases and J gave up 5 bases; unmatched junction bases: 9. Germline CDR1 is SGHAT and CDR2 is FQDESV (reference sequence). CDR3: CASRQGQGESYGYTF. The CDR3, as DNA: TGTGCCAGCAGACAAGGACAGGGGGAATCATATGGCTACACCTTC.

The chain is built from TRBV11-1 and TRBJ2-7; 10 bases are shared with TRBD2. The junction had 8 bases not matched to a gene; V was cut back by 5 bases and J by 4 bases. The CDR3 has 15 amino acids. Germline V gives CDR1 SGHAT, CDR2 FQDESV (reference sequence). The CDR3 here is CASSTRTSGRYEQYF. The CDR3 coding sequence is TGTGCCAGCAGCACCCGGACTAGCGGAAGGTACGAGCAGTACTTC.

This clone has just one count. As DNA, the CDR3 is TGTGCCAGCAGTTACACTAGCGGGAGGGCCGGGGAGCAGTTCTTC. Protein: CASSYTSGRAGEQFF. V and J are TRBV2 and TRBJ2-1; 13 bases are shared with TRBD2. Trimming cost V 5 bases and J 10 bases; bases outside gene matches: 8. CDR3 length: 15 amino acids. Germline CDR1 and CDR2: SNHLY and FYNNEI.

This clone was observed once. The chain links TRBV11-2 to TRBJ2-7, with D perhaps matching TRBD1 (6 bases). The V end was cut by 0 bases, the J end by 4 bases, with 13 bases between. CDR3 size: 15 residues. Germline values: CDR1 SGHAT, CDR2 FQNNGV. The CDR3 reads CASSLDQQGWYEQYF. For the CDR3, the DNA is TGTGCCAGCAGCTTAGATCAACAGGGTTGGTACGAGCAGTACTTC.

This chain uses TRBV11-3 with TRBJ2-1; possibly TRBD1 for D (7 bases). The germline V gene encodes CDR1 SGHNT and CDR2 YENEEA. Trimming removed 3 bases from V and 4 bases from J, with 16 bases in between. The CDR3 has 16 amino acids. CDR3 bases: TGTGCCAGCAGCTTTCGTGGGCAGGGGGGATACAATGAGCAGTTCTTC. This encodes CASSFRGQGGYNEQFF. The full variable domain, rest sourced from reference TRBV11-3 and TRBJ2-1, is EAGVVQSPRYKIIEKKQPVAFWCNPISGHNTLYWYLQNLGQGPELLIRYENEEAVDDSQLPKDRFSAERLKGVDSTLKIQPAELGDSAVYLCASSFRGQGGYNEQFFGPGTRLTVL.

In nucleotides, the CDR3 is TGTGCCAGCAGCAAAGAGTGTCAGGACAGTAGGAATGAAAAACTGTTTTTT. Amino acids: CASSKECQDSRNEKLFF. This chain joins TRBV21-1 and TRBJ1-4; TRBD1, the D gene given by the table, was not confirmed from the DNA. TRBV21-1 is described as a pseudogene. There are 17 residues in the CDR3.

V gene TRBV29-1 combines with J gene TRBJ2-3, with TRBD2 identical over 7 bases. V was pared by 3 bases and J by 4 bases, with 4 bases of the junction left unmatched. Germline V lookup: CDR1 SQVTM, CDR2 ANQGSEA. There are 13 residues in the CDR3. The CDR3 region has the DNA TGCAGCGTTGATGGTCGGGGGGCAGATACGCAGTATTTT. Translating gives CSVDGRGADTQYF.

This clone showed up just once. This chain joins TRBV19 and TRBJ2-3, with D perhaps TRBD2 (5 bases). Trimming took off 3 bases at V and 2 bases at J, with 12 bases between the two ends. From germline, CDR1 is LNHDA and CDR2 SQIVND (reference sequence). There are 15 residues in the CDR3. CDR3 coding DNA: TGTGCCAGTAGTATGAGGCTAGCCCACACAGATACGCAGTATTTT. This translates into CASSMRLAHTDTQYF.

V and J are TRBV27 and TRBJ1-2, with D possibly matching TRBD1 (6 bases). Germline CDR1 reads MNHEY; CDR2 reads SMNVEV (reference sequence). The V gene lost 4 bases and the J gene lost 7 bases, with 13 bases spanning the gap. The CDR3 runs to 13 residues. As DNA, the CDR3 is TGTGCCAGCAGTTCCCAGCTCAGGGGTGGCTACACCTTC. Protein product: CASSSQLRGGYTF.

The CDR3 DNA reads as TGTGCCAGCTCACCCCAGGGTCAGGGCGAAAAACTGTTTTTT. The encoded protein is CASSPQGQGEKLFF. The chain links TRBV18 to TRBJ1-4; D may be TRBD1 (5 bases). Germline V lookup: CDR1 KGHSH, CDR2 LQKENI. Trimming cost V 3 bases and J 8 bases, with 13 bases left between them. The CDR3 covers 14 residues.